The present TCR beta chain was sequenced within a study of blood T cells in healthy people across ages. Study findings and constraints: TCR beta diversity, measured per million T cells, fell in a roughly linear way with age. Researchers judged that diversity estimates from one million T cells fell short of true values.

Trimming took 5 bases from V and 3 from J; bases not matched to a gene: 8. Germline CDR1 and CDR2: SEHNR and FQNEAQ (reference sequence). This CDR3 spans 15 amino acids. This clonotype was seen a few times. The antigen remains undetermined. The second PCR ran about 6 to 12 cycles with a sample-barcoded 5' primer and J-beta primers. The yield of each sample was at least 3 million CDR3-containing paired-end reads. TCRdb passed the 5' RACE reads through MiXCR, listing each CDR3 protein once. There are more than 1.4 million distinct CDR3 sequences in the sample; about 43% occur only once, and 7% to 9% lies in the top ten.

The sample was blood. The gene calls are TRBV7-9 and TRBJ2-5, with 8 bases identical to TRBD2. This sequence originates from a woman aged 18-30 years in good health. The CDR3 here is CASSPPGLEEETQYF. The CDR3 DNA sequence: TGTGCCAGCAGCCCGCCGGGACTAGAAGAAGAGACCCAGTACTTC.